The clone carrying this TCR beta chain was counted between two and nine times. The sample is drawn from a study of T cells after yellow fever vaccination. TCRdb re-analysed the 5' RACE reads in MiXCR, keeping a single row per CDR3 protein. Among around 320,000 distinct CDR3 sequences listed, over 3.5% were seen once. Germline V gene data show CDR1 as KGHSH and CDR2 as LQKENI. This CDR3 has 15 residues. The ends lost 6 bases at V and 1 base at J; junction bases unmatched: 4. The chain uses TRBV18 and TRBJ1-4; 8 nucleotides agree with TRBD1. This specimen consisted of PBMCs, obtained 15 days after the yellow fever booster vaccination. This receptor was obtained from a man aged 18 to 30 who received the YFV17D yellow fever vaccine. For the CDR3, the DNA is TGTGCCAGCTCCCGCGGACAGGGAACTAATGAAAAACTGTTTTTT. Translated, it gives CASSRGQGTNEKLFF.